This T cell receptor beta chain came from a study of Ad26.COV2.S vaccination and SARS-CoV-2 variants (dated by TCRdb to the early 2020s). Background on the whole study: Donors in the vaccine arm were drawn from COV1001, a multicentre, randomized, double-blind, placebo-controlled phase I-IIa trial testing Ad26.COV2.S in healthy adults. Dosing of Ad26.COV2.S was intramuscular, at either 5x10^10 or 1x10^11 viral particles, delivered as one shot or as two shots spaced 56 days apart. TCRbeta repertoire sequencing served as the tool for gauging how specific and how broad the SARS-CoV-2-reactive T cell receptors were following Ad26.COV2.S vaccination. The TCR-sequenced set comprised around 30 samples: around 20 Ad26.COV2.S vaccine recipients, 5 placebo recipients and 8 SARS-CoV-2 convalescent individuals. Trial participants were randomized into five groups of five: low-dose or high-dose Ad26.COV2.S given once or twice, or placebo on both occasions. Investigators remained blinded to trial group allocation during experiments and outcome assessment.

Overall results and qualifications from the work: Spike-specific TCR breadth was higher in Ad26.COV2.S recipients than in placebo recipients (P = 0.0014). Substantial breadth of spike-specific CD8+ and CD4+ T cell responses was reported after vaccination. The study was not powered for comparison of responses between vaccine doses or regimens. Non-spike TCR breadth was comparable between vaccine and placebo recipients, consistent with the vaccine containing only spike. The authors noted that total T cell responses may have been underestimated by the TCR breadth and depth analyses.

TCRbeta CDR3 regions were sequenced with the immunoSEQ Assay. After extraction, genomic DNA underwent amplification by bias-controlled multiplex PCR, followed by high-throughput sequencing. From the authors' description of their analysis: To quantify the absolute abundance of every unique TCRbeta CDR3 region, sequences were collapsed and filtered. T cell fraction was estimated by normalizing TCRbeta template counts to usable DNA, which was measured by amplifying reference genes present in all nucleated cells. Repertoire TCRs were annotated as SARS-CoV-2-specific by exact matching of V gene, CDR3 amino acid sequence and J gene to a known reactive TCR set. The reference SARS-CoV-2 TCR set was derived from MIRA and filtered for enrichment in COVID-19-positive ImmuneCODE repertoires, a step that removed public or cross-reactive TCRs. Using the MIRA antigens, annotated TCRs were further analysed by specific ORF or by position within an ORF. Breadth was defined as annotated unique rearrangements over total unique productive rearrangements; depth was the summed frequency of those rearrangements. Group comparisons of TCR breadth used two-sided Wilcoxon rank-sum tests. Imported from immuneACCESS, the table was reduced by TCRdb to in-frame sequences with V and J called. These copies leave out some clones; in studies compared against another copy, an unresolved V gene accounts for under half, and the cause of the remainder is not known. D and trimming come from the DNA, and the V and J calls and clone size come from that table. The sample data list 380,000 or so clones, and around 88% of these were observed just once. Around 10% of the sample comes from the top ten.

On this clone itself: This clone's antigen is unknown. Base qualities are not at hand, and no much larger clone is one base apart.

The CDR1 and CDR2 encoded by the germline V gene are ENHRY and SYGVKD. The junction shows trimming of 6 bases on V and 3 bases on J, plus 5 bases between the germline ends. Counted from cysteine to phenylalanine, this CDR3 has 11 amino acids. Of the read, only the CDR3 DNA is kept; its 33 bases are in frame from base 1. Read against the paper, the sample's treatment or condition label means: 15 to 20 received Ad26.COV2.S at low or high dose, single or two shots; about 5 received placebo; per-sample allocation not given. Repertoires of vaccine and placebo recipients were sequenced from samples collected on day 63 after the first injection. In Cohort 1b, 25 or so adults aged 18-55 years were enrolled at a single site in Boston, USA, between 29 July and 7 August 2020. Ad26.COV2.S was a replication-incompetent adenovirus type 26 vector expressing a prefusion-stabilized SARS-CoV-2 spike protein from the original Wuhan strain.

This receptor was identified in a person aged 18-65 years who received the Ad26.COV2.S COVID-19 vaccine or a placebo. Here the chain combines TRBV10-3 and TRBJ1-1; TRBD1 could be the D gene, as 5 bases match. The sequencing used peripheral blood, collected in a trial of Ad26.COV2.S vaccine versus placebo. This receptor has the CDR3 CAIRGDTEAFF. The DNA reads as follows: TGTGCCATCAGGGGGGACACTGAAGCTTTCTTT.